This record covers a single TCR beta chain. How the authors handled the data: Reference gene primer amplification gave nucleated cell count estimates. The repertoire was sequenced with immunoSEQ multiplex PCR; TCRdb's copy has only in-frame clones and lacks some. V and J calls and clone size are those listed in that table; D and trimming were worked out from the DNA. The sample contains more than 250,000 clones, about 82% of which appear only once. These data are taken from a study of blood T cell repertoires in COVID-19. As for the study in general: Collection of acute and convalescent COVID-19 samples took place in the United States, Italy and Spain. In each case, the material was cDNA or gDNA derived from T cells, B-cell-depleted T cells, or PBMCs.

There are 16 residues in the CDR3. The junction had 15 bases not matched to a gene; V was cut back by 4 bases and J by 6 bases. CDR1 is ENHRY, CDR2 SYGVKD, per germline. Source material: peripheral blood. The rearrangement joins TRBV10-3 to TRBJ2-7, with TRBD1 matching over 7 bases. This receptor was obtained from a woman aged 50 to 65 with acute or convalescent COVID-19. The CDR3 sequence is CAISGKETGIVGEQYF. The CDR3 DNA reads TGTGCCATCAGTGGGAAAGAGACAGGGATTGTTGGCGAGCAGTACTTC.